This TCR beta chain was observed in a study of OX40 agonist ivuxolimab in advanced cancers. Study-wide background: Patients in dose escalation had liver, melanoma, kidney or head and neck cancers. Partial responses were achieved by three patients: one hepatocellular carcinoma, two cutaneous melanoma.

The CDR3 contains 16 residues. The germline gives CDR1 SGHRS, CDR2 YFSETQ. The junction had 8 bases not matched to a gene; V was cut back by 3 bases and J by 1 base. Method: immunoSEQ multiplex PCR; TCRdb's copy keeps in-frame clones and lacks some. The sample shows tens of thousands of clones, roughly 82% of them seen only once. The chain employs TRBV5-1 and TRBJ1-1; 8 bases are shared with TRBD1. The clonotype was recovered from an adult with an advanced solid tumor such as melanoma, head and neck, liver or kidney cancer. The input for sequencing was CD4+ or CD8+ T cells sorted from blood, taken in a trial of the OX40 agonist ivuxolimab. DNA of the CDR3: TGCGCCAGCAGCTCAGGACAGGGCGGAAGGAACACTGAAGCTTTCTTT. Translating gives CASSSGQGGRNTEAFF.